A single sample is the source of the 8 T cell receptor beta chains below, sequenced in a study of T cell repertoires in cytomegalovirus infection (dated by TCRdb to between 2018 and 2021). Their antigens remain unidentified. The listed sequencing device is Illumina HiSeq 1500. TCRdb itself trimmed the public reads at Q25 with fastp, ran MiXCR and retained productive beta chains. Rows matching on CDR3 protein sequence are summarized as one entry with the most common DNA and genes. Here the sample has some 130,000 distinct CDR3 sequences; more than 20% occur a single time. The biggest ten clones account for 30% to 35% of the sample. The sequenced sample consisted of PBMCs, sequenced either directly or after in vitro stimulation (not recorded which). All receptors come from a human donor in good health (CMV status not recorded). Some clones in this sample may be carry-over from other donors' samples.

This clonotype was seen ten or more times. The chain uses TRBV7-2 and TRBJ2-3, with a possible D match to TRBD2 (5 bases). CDR1 SGHTA and CDR2 FQGNSA come from the germline V gene. This CDR3 is 16 amino acids long. The V end was cut by 1 base, the J end by 2 bases, with 13 bases between. CDR3 sequence (DNA): TGTGCCAGCAGCTTAGAGCTAGCCGGAAACACAGATACGCAGTATTTT. As protein: CASSLELAGNTDTQYF.

The gene calls are TRBV29-1 and TRBJ2-1, with TRBD2 matching 8 bases. The CDR3 spans 12 residues. Germline CDR1 reads SQVTM; CDR2 reads ANQGSEA. V lost 4 bases, J lost 12 bases, and 8 bases stayed unmatched. For the CDR3, the DNA is TGCAGCGTTGGTTTAGCGGGAAACTCGCAGTTCTTC. It codes for CSVGLAGNSQFF.

The V and J genes are TRBV6-2 or TRBV6-3 and TRBJ1-1; D possibly corresponds to TRBD1 (5 bases). The CDR3 is made up of 15 amino acids. Germline V lookup: CDR1 MNHEY, CDR2 SVGEGT. Deletions cut 0 bases from V and 7 bases from J, with 15 bases between. The CDR3 DNA reads as TGTGCCAGCAGTTACTCGACGGGACCCGAGGGTGAAGCTTTCTTT. Its protein is CASSYSTGPEGEAFF.

V gene TRBV19 combines with J gene TRBJ2-7, with 14 nucleotides matching TRBD2. V was clipped by 5 bases and J by 6 bases; unmatched bases: 9. CDR3 length: 16 amino acids. The germline V gene has CDR1 LNHDA and CDR2 SQIVND (reference sequence). The CDR3 spells CASSAGTSGRGIEQYF. DNA for the CDR3: TGTGCCAGTAGTGCTGGGACTAGCGGGAGAGGTATCGAGCAGTACTTC.

A word on this clonotype: This may be a read error: a much more frequent sequence differs by one nucleotide. The chain has TRBV7-2 and TRBJ2-7; 10 bases line up with TRBD1. V was clipped by 4 bases and J by 3 bases; unmatched bases: 3. This CDR3 is 14 amino acids long. Looked up from germline, CDR1 is SGHTA and CDR2 is FQGNSA. CDR3 loop: CASSSDRGYYEQYF. The CDR3, as DNA: TGTGCCAGCAGCTCGGACAGGGGGTACTACGAGCAGTACTTC.

This clonotype has ten or more counts. This chain uses TRBV12-3 or TRBV12-4 with TRBJ1-1; 12 bases line up with TRBD1. This CDR3 has 15 residues. The V and J ends lost 6 bases and 7 bases, in that order; junction bases with no gene match: 9. The CDR3, as DNA: TGTGCCAGCAGACGGGACAGGGGGCGCGAGATTGAAGCTTTCTTT. Its protein product is CASRRDRGREIEAFF.

This chain joins TRBV4-1 and TRBJ1-4; possibly TRBD1 for D (5 bases). Germline V gives CDR1 MGHRA, CDR2 YSYEKL. V lost 0 bases, J lost 10 bases, and 6 bases lay in between. The CDR3 totals 12 residues. The CDR3 sequence: CASSQDGGKLFF. The CDR3 DNA follows: TGCGCCAGCAGCCAAGATGGGGGAAAACTGTTTTTT.

There are many counts of this clonotype. The rearrangement uses TRBV7-2 and TRBJ1-5, with D maybe TRBD1 (5 bases). The CDR3 length is 18 residues. Deletions cut 1 base from V and 5 bases from J, with 21 bases between. Germline CDR1 is SGHTA and CDR2 is FQGNSA. CDR3 region: CASSLDHYRLVFHQPQHF. For the CDR3, the DNA is TGTGCCAGCAGCTTAGATCACTACAGGCTCGTGTTTCATCAGCCCCAGCATTTT.